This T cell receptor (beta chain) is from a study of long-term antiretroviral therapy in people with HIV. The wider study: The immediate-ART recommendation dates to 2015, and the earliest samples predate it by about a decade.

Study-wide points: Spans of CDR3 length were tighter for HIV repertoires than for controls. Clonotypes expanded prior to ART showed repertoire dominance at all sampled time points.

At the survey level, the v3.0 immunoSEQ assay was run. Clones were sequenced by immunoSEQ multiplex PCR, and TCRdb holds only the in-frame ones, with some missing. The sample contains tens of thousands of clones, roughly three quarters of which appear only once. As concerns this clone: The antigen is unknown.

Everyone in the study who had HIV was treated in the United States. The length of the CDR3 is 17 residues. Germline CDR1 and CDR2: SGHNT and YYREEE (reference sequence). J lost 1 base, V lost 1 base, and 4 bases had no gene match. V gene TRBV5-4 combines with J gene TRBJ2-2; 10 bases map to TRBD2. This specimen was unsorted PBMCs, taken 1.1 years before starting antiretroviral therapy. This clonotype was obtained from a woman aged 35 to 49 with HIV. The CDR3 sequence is CASSLRRLAGNTGELFF. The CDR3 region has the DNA TGTGCCAGCAGCTTGCGGCGACTAGCGGGGAACACCGGGGAGCTGTTTTTT.